The T cell receptor beta chain under discussion was sequenced for a study of cytomegalovirus exposure and HLA in healthy donors. As for the study in general: Around 77 million unique TCRs from HLA-typed donors made up an early data release.

Study conclusions and caveats: Common viral pathogens seemed to be connected with several of the most significant clusters, according to a later analysis. Productive status was seen about 90% or about 30% of the time for most TCR beta V segments in an earlier analysis.

This CDR3 contains 12 residues. With 2 bases removed from V and 4 bases from J, the gap between germline ends came to 9 bases. Germline-derived CDR1 and CDR2 are SQVTM and ANQGSEA. Turning to this clone: Its specificity is unknown.

Primers for the PCR totalled 60 Vbeta and 13 Jbeta. Clones were read by immunoSEQ multiplex PCR, and TCRdb kept only the in-frame ones, dropping some. The sample shows about 82,000 clones, around 77% of them seen only once. The chain employs TRBV29-1 and TRBJ2-7; D is uncertain. The sequenced material came from PBMCs. This sequence was found in a man between 45 and 60 years old in good health and CMV-seronegative. Here the CDR3 reads CSVEHDNYEQYF. CDR3 nucleotides: TGCAGCGTTGAACATGACAATTACGAGCAGTACTTC.